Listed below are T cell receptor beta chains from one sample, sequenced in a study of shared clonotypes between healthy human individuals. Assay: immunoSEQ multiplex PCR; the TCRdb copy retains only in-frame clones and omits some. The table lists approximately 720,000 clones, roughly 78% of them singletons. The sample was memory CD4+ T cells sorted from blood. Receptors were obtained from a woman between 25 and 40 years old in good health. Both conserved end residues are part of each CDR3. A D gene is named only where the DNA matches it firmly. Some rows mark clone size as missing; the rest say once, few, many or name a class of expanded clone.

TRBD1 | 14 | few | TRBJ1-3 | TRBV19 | CASSIGTAGNTIYF | TGTGCCAGTAGTATTGGGACAGCTGGAAACACCATATATTTT
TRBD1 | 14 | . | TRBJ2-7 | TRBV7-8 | CASSSGTAAGEQYF | TGTGCCAGCAGCTCCGGGACAGCGGCCGGCGAGCAGTACTTC
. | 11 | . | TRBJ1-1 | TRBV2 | CASRPGTEAFF | TGTGCCAGCAGGCCCGGGACAGAAGCTTTCTTT
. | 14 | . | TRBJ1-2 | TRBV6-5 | CAISEAGQTYGYTF | TGTGCCATCAGTGAGGCAGGGCAAACCTATGGCTACACCTTC
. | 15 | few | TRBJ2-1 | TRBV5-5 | CASSLEPLAGHEQFF | TGTGCCAGCAGCTTGGAGCCCCTAGCAGGGCATGAGCAGTTCTTC
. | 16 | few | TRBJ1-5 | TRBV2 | CASSARGQHSNQPQHF | TGTGCCAGCTCAGCCAGGGGTCAACATAGCAATCAGCCCCAGCATTTT
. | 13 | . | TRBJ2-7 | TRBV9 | CASSPRFLGEQYF | TGTGCCAGCAGCCCGAGATTTTTAGGGGAGCAGTACTTC
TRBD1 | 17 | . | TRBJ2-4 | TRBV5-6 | CASSWDRGAIAKNIQYF | TGTGCCAGCAGCTGGGACAGGGGAGCAATAGCCAAAAACATTCAGTACTTC
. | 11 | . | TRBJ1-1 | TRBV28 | CASSTTGEAFF | TGTGCCAGCAGTACGACCGGTGAAGCTTTCTTT
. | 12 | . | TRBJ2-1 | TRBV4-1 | CASSQELGEQFF | TGCGCCAGCAGCCAGGAACTTGGAGAGCAGTTCTTC
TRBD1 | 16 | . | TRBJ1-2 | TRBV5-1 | CASSSGGTALGYGYTF | TGCGCCAGCAGCTCGGGGGGGACAGCCCTTGGCTATGGCTACACCTTC
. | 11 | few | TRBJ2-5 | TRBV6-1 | CASREEETQYF | TGTGCCAGCAGAGAAGAAGAGACCCAGTACTTC
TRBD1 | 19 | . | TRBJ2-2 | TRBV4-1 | CASSQVSGTGGRNTGELFF | TGCGCCAGCAGCCAAGTCTCGGGGACAGGGGGGCGAAACACCGGGGAGCTGTTTTTT
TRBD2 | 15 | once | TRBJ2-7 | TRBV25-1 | CASSDPTSVTYEQYF | TGTGCCAGCAGTGATCCGACTAGCGTGACCTACGAGCAGTACTTC
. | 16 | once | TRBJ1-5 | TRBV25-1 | CASRPYRVGLIKPQHF | TGTGCCAGCAGGCCCTACAGGGTCGGGCTAATCAAGCCCCAGCATTTT
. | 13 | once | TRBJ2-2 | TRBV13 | CASSLLPAGELFF | TGTGCCAGCAGCTTGTTACCGGCCGGGGAGCTGTTTTTT
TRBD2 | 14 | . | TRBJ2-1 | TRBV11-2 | CASSWSGRAHEQFF | TGTGCCAGCAGCTGGAGCGGGAGGGCACATGAGCAGTTCTTC
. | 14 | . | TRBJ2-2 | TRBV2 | CASSVSEITGELFF | TGTGCCAGCAGTGTGTCAGAAATCACCGGGGAGCTGTTTTTT
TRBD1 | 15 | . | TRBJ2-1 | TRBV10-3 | CAISSPDRGQNEQFF | TGTGCCATCAGTAGCCCGGACAGGGGGCAGAATGAGCAGTTCTTC
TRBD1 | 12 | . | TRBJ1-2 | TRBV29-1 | CSGLTGGYGYTF | TGCAGCGGGCTCACAGGGGGCTATGGCTACACCTTC
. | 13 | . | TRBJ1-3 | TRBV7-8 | CASSFAGGNTIYF | TGTGCCAGCAGCTTTGCGGGGGGAAACACCATATATTTT
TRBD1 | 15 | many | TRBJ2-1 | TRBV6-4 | CASSPSDRLYNEQFF | TGTGCCAGCAGCCCCTCGGACAGGCTTTACAATGAGCAGTTCTTC
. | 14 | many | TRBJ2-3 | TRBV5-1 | CASSLGEITDTQYF | TGCGCCAGCAGCTTAGGGGAGATCACAGATACGCAGTATTTT
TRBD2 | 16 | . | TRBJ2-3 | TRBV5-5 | CASSPVSGGLTDTQYF | TGTGCCAGCAGCCCCGTTAGCGGGGGGCTCACAGATACGCAGTATTTT
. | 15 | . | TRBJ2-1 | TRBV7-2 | CASSPWRGRDNEQFF | TGTGCCAGCAGCCCCTGGCGGGGGCGAGACAATGAGCAGTTCTTC
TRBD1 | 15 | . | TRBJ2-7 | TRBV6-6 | CASSLQTGGSYEQYF | TGTGCCAGCAGTTTGCAGACAGGGGGCTCCTACGAGCAGTACTTC
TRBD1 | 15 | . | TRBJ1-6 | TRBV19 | CASSSRTGVNSPLHF | TGTGCCAGTAGTTCAAGGACAGGGGTTAATTCACCCCTCCACTTT
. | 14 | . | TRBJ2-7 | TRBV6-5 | CASSYSGPPYEQYF | TGTGCCAGCAGTTACTCGGGGCCCCCCTACGAGCAGTACTTC
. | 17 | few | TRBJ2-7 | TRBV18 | CASSPLTKGQGRNEQYF | TGTGCCAGCTCACCGCTAACAAAGGGGCAGGGGAGAAACGAGCAGTACTTC
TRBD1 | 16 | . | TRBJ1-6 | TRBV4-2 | CASSQDLYRGNSPLHF | TGTGCCAGCAGCCAAGATCTCTACAGGGGAAATTCACCCCTCCACTTT
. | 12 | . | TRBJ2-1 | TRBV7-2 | CASSTGLSEQFF | TGTGCCAGCAGCACGGGACTCAGTGAGCAGTTCTTC
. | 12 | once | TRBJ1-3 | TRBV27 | CASSGPGGTIYF | TGTGCCAGCAGTGGACCTGGAGGCACCATATATTTT
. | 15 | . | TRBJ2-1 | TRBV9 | CASSVASNSYNEQFF | TGTGCCAGCAGCGTTGCTAGTAATTCCTACAATGAGCAGTTCTTC
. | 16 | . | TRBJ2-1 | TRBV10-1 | CASSETLAEAKNEQFF | TGCGCCAGCAGTGAAACCCTTGCGGAGGCGAAGAATGAGCAGTTCTTC
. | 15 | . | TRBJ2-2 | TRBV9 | CASSPQGGNTGELFF | TGTGCCAGCAGCCCCCAAGGGGGAAACACCGGGGAGCTGTTTTTT
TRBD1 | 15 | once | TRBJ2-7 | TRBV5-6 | CASSFGTGIQYEQYF | TGTGCCAGCAGCTTCGGGACAGGGATTCAATACGAGCAGTACTTC
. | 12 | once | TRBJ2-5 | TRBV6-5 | CASVGSSETQYF | TGTGCCAGCGTAGGGTCCTCGGAGACCCAGTACTTC
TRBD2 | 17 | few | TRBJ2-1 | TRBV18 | CASSPLRTSDNYNEQFF | TGTGCCAGCTCACCCCTTCGGACTAGCGATAACTACAATGAGCAGTTCTTC
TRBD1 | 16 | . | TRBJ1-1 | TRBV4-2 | CASRQQGASINTEAFF | TGTGCCAGCAGACAACAGGGGGCGTCAATTAACACTGAAGCTTTCTTT
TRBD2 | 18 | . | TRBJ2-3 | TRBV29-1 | CSVVGTGVSSGNSDTQYF | TGCAGCGTTGTCGGTACCGGGGTGTCCAGCGGGAACTCAGATACGCAGTATTTT
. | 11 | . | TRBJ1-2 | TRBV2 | CASRTNYGYTF | TGTGCCAGCAGGACGAACTATGGCTACACCTTC
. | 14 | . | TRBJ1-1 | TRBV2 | CASRTTGGGPEAFF | TGTGCCAGCAGAACAACAGGAGGGGGTCCTGAAGCTTTCTTT
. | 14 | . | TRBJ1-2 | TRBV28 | CASSLWGQGDGYTF | TGTGCCAGCAGTTTATGGGGGCAGGGTGATGGCTACACCTTC
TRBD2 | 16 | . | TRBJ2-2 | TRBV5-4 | CASSLRLAGVGGELFF | TGTGCCAGCAGCTTGCGGCTAGCGGGAGTGGGCGGGGAGCTGTTTTTT
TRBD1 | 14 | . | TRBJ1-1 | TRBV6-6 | CASRDDRGHTEAFF | TGTGCCAGCAGGGACGACAGGGGGCACACTGAAGCTTTCTTT
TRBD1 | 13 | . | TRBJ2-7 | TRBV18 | CASSPGTAYEQYF | TGTGCCAGCTCACCGGGGACAGCCTACGAGCAGTACTTC